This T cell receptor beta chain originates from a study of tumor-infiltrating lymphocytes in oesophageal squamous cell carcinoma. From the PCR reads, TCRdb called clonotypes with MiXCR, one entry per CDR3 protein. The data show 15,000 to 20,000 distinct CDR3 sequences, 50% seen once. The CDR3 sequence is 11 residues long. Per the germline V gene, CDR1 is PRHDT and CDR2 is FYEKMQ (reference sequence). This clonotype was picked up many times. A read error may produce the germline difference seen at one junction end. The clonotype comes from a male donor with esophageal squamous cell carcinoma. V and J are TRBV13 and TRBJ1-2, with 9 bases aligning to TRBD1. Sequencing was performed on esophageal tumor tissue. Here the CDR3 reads CASSLGQGFFF. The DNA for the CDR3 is TGTGCCAGCAGCCTTGGACAGGGGTTCTTCTTC.